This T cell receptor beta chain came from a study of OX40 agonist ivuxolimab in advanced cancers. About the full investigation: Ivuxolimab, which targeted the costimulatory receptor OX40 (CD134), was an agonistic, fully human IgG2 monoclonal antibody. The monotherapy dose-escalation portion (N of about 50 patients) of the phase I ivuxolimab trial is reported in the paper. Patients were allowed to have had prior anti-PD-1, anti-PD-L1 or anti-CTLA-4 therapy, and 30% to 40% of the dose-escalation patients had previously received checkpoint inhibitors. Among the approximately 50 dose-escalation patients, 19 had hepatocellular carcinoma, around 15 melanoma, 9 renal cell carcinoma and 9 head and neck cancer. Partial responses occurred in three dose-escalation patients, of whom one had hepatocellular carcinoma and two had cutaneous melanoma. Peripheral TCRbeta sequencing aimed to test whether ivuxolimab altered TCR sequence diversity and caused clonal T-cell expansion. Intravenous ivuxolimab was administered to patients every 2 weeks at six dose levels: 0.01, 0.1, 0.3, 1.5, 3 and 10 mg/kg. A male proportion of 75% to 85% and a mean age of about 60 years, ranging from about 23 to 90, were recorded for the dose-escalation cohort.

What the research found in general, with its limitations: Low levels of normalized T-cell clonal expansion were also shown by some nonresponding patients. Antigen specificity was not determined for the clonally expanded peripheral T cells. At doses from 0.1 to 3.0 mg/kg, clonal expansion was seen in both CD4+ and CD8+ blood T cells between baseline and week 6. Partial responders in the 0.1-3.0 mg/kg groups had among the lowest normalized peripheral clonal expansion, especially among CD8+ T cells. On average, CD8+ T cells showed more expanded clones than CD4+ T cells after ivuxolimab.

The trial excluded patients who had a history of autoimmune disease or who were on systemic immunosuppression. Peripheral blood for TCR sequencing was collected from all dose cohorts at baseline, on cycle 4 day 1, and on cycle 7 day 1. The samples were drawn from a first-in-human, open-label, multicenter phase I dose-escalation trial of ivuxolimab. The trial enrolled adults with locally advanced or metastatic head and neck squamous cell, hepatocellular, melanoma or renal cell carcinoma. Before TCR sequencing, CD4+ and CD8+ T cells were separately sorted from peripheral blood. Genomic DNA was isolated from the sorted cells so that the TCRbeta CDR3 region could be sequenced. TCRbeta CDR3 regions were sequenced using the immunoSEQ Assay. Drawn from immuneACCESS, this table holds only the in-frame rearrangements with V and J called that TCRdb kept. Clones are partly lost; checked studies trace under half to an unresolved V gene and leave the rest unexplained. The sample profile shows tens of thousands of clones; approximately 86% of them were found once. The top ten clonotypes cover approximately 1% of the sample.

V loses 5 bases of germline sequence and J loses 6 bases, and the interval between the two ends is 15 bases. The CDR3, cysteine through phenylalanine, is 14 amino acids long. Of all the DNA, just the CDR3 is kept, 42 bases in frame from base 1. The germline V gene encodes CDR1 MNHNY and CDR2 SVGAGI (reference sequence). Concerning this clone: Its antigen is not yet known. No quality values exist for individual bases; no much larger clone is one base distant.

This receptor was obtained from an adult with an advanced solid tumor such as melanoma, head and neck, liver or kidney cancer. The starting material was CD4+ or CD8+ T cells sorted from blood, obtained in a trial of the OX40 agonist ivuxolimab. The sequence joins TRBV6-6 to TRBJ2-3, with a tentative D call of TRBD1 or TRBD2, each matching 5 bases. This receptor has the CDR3 CASSTDSWGDTQYF. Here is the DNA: TGTGCCAGCAGTACCGATAGCTGGGGGGATACGCAGTATTTT.